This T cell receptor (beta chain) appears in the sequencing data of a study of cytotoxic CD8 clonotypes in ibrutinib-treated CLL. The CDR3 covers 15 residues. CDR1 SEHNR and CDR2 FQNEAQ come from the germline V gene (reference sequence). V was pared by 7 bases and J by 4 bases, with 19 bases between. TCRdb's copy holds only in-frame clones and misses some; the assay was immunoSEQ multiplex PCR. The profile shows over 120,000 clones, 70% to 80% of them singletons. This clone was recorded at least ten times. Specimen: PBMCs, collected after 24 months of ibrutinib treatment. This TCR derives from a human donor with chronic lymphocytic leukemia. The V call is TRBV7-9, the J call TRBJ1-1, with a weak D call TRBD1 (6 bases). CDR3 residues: CASNDLSSGATEAFF. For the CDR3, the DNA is TGTGCCAGCAACGACCTCTCCTCAGGGGCCACTGAAGCTTTCTTT.